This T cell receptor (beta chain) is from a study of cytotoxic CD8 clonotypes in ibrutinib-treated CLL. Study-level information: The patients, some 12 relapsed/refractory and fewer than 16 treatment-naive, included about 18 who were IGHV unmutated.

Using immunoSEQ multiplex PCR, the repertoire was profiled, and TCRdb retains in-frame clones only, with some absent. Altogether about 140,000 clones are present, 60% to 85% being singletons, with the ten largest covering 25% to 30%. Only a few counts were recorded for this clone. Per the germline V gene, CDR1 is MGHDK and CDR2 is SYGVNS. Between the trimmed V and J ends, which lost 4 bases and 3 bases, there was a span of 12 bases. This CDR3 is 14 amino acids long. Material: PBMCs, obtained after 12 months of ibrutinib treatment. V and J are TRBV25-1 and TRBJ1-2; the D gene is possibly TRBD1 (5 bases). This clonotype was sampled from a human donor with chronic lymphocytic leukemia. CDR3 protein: CASSGAGAHYGYTF. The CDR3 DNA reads TGTGCCAGCAGTGGAGCTGGGGCCCACTATGGCTACACCTTC.